What follows is one TCR beta chain and its context. This record comes from a study of blood T cell repertoires in COVID-19. In the study overall: The samples span acute and convalescent COVID-19 from the United States, Italy and Spain. Sample material is recorded as cDNA or gDNA derived from T cells, B-cell-depleted T cells, or PBMCs.

This CDR3 is 15 amino acids long. Trimming took off 6 bases at V and 0 bases at J, with 12 bases between the two ends. CDR1 and CDR2 (germline): MNHEY, SVGAGI. In the authors' workflow: Amplifying reference gene primers gave estimates of nucleated cell counts. Sequenced by immunoSEQ multiplex PCR; TCRdb stores in-frame clones only, minus some. The V and J calls and clone size are taken from that table; D and trimming were inferred from the DNA. The table lists about 330,000 clones, around 89% of them singletons. The chain is built from TRBV6-5 and TRBJ1-5, with D perhaps matching TRBD1 (6 bases). The TCR originated in a woman aged 50 to 65 with active or convalescent COVID-19. What was sequenced was peripheral blood. Here the CDR3 reads CASRDSLYSNQPQHF. DNA of the CDR3: TGTGCCAGCAGGGACAGCCTTTATAGCAATCAGCCCCAGCATTTT.